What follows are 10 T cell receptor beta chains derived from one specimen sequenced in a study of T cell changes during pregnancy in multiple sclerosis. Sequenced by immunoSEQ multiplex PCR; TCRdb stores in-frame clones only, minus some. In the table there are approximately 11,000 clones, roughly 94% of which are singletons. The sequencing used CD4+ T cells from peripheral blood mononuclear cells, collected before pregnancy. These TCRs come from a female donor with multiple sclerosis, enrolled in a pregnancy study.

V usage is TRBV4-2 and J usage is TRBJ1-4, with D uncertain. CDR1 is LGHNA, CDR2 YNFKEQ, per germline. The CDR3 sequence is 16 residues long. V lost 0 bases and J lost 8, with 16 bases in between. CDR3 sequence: CASSQDWAGLREKLFF. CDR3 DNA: TGTGCCAGCAGCCAAGATTGGGCAGGTCTACGCGAAAAACTGTTTTTT.

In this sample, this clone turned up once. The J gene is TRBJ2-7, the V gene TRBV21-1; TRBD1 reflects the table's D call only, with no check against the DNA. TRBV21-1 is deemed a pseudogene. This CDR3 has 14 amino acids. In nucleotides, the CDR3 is TGTGCCAGCAGCGCCCGGGACAGGGCCTACGAGCAGTACTTC. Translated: CASSARDRAYEQYF.

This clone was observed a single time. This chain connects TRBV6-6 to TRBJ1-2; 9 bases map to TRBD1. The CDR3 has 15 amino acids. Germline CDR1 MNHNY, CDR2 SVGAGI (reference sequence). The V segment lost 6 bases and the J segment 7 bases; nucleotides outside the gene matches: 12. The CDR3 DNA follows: TGTGCCAGCAGCCCACCGGGACAGGGTTTCGGTGGCTACACCTTC. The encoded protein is CASSPPGQGFGGYTF.

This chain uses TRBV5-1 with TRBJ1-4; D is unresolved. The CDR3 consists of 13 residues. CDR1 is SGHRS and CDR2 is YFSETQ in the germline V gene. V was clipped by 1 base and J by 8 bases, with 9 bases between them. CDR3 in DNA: TGCGCCAGCAGCTTGAAGGTGGGCGAAAAACTGTTTTTT. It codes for CASSLKVGEKLFF.

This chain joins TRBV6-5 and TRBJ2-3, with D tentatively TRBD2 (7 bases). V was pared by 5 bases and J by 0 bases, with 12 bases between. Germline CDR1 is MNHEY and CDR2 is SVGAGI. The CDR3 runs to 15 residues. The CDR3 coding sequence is TGTGCCAGCAGTCGCGGGGGCTCCAGCACAGATACGCAGTATTTT. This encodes CASSRGGSSTDTQYF.

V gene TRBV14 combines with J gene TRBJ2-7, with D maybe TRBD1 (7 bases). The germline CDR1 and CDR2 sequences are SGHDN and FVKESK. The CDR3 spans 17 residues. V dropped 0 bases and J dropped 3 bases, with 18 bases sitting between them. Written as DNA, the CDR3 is TGTGCCAGCAGCCAAGAAATCAGGGGGGACAGACTCTACGAGCAGTACTTC. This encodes CASSQEIRGDRLYEQYF. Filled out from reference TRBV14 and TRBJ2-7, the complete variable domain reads EAGVTQFPSHSVIEKGQTVTLRCDPISGHDNLYWYRRVMGKEIKFLLHFVKESKQDESGMPNNRFLAERTGGTYSTLKVQPAELEDSGVYFCASSQEIRGDRLYEQYFGPGTRLTVT.

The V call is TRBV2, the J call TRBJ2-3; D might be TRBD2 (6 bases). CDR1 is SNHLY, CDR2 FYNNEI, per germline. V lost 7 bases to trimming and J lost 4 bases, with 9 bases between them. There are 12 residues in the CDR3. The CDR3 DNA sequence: TGTGCCAGCACCGGGGAGGCAGATACGCAGTATTTT. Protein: CASTGEADTQYF.

DNA of the CDR3: TGTGCCAGCAGCCAGACGGGACAGGGGGGGGTTAATGAAAAACTGTTTTTT. This gives the protein CASSQTGQGGVNEKLFF. The J gene is TRBJ1-4, the V gene TRBV4-2; the match to TRBD1 covers 11 bases. This CDR3 comprises 17 residues. Germline loops: CDR1 LGHNA, CDR2 YNFKEQ. J lost 4 bases, V lost 3 bases, and 7 bases had no gene match.

The DNA of the CDR3 is TGTGCCAGCAGCTTTATGGGGCGTAAAGTCTCAGATACGCAGTATTTT. As protein: CASSFMGRKVSDTQYF. The J gene is TRBJ2-3, the V gene TRBV11-1; TRBD1 might be the D (5 bases). The CDR3 is 16 residues long. The V end lost 3 bases, the J end lost 4 bases, and 17 bases lay between the germline ends. Germline V gives CDR1 SGHAT, CDR2 FQDESV (reference sequence).

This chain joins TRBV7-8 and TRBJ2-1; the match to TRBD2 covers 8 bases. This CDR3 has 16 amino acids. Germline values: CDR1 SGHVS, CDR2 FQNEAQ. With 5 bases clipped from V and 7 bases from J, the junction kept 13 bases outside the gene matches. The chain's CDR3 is CASSPPGGVLRNEQFF. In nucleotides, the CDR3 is TGTGCCAGCAGCCCGCCGGGGGGGGTCTTGAGGAATGAGCAGTTCTTC. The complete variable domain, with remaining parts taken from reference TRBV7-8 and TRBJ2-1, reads GAGVSQSPRYKVAKRGQDVALRCDPISGHVSLFWYQQALGQGPEFLTYFQNEAQLDKSGLPSDRFFAERPEGSVSTLKIQRTQQEDSAVYLCASSPPGGVLRNEQFFGPGTRLTVL.